Listed below are T cell receptor beta chains from one sample, sequenced in a study of blood T cell repertoires in COVID-19. Data came from immunoSEQ multiplex PCR; TCRdb stores just in-frame clones and leaves some out. The sample shows about 75,000 clones, roughly 70% of them seen only once. The sequenced material came from peripheral blood. The receptors were gathered from a human donor with acute or convalescent COVID-19. The donor label of this sample is uncertain. Both conserved end residues are part of each CDR3. The order of the fields is J gene, clone size, D gene, V gene, CDR3 DNA, CDR3 protein. D genes are given only for firm matches. Only part of the rows carry a size: once, few, many, or a class if the clone is expanded.

>TRBJ2-3|.|TRBD2|TRBV5-1
TGCGCCAGCAGCCTAGCCAGACTAGCGGGGTACACAGATACGCAGTATTTT
CASSLARLAGYTDTQYF
>TRBJ1-1|.|.|TRBV5-6
TGTGCCAGCAGCCCCTATGGGGGCGCGAGACGAATAAACACTGAAGCTTTCTTT
CASSPYGGARRINTEAFF
>TRBJ2-7|.|TRBD1|TRBV13
TGTGCCAGCAGTCGTCCAGGGGGCGTTTCTGGGTACGAGCAGTACTTC
CASSRPGGVSGYEQYF
>TRBJ2-3|.|TRBD1|TRBV7-2
TGTGCCAGCAGCTTAGTTTCCCAGACAGGGGGCAGAGGAGATACGCAGTATTTT
CASSLVSQTGGRGDTQYF
>TRBJ2-2|.|TRBD1|TRBV12-5
TGTGCTAGTGGCCGGATAGGGGGCAACGGGGAGCTGTTTTTT
CASGRIGGNGELFF
>TRBJ2-5|once|.|TRBV7-2
TGTGCCAGCAGCTTGGCTCCGCGGGGAGAGACCCAGTACTTC
CASSLAPRGETQYF
>TRBJ1-3|.|TRBD1|TRBV9
TGTGCCAGCAGCGAGGGACCCGGGACAGCCTCTGGAAACACCATATATTTT
CASSEGPGTASGNTIYF
>TRBJ2-1|few|TRBD2|TRBV4-3
TGCGCCAGCAGCCAAGAAGCCGGACTAGCGACTGAGCAGTTCTTC
CASSQEAGLATEQFF
>TRBJ2-3|.|.|TRBV28
TGTGCCAGCAGTACCCCCGGGGGTGGAGCAGATACGCAGTATTTT
CASSTPGGGADTQYF
>TRBJ2-5|.|.|TRBV5-4
TGTGCCAGCAGCTTAGGAGGGGTGCAAGAGACCCAGTACTTC
CASSLGGVQETQYF
>TRBJ1-6|few|.|TRBV7-9
TGTGCCAGCAGCTTAGCCCTCGGGACGGAGGGTTCACCCCTCCACTTT
CASSLALGTEGSPLHF
>TRBJ1-6|.|TRBD1|TRBV6-5
TGTGCCAGCAGTTACCGAAACACAGGGGGCGGTTCACCCCTCCACTTT
CASSYRNTGGGSPLHF
>TRBJ2-5|.|TRBD1|TRBV18
TGTGCCAGCTCACCGGGACAGGGGAGGGAGACCCAGTACTTC
CASSPGQGRETQYF
>TRBJ1-3|once|.|TRBV6-1
TGTGCCAGCAGTGAAGAAACAGGGTATGGTAGAAACACCATATATTTT
CASSEETGYGRNTIYF
>TRBJ1-3|few|.|TRBV4-1
TGCGCCAGCAGCCCCCTAGGGGGGGATGGAAACACCATATATTTT
CASSPLGGDGNTIYF
>TRBJ2-3|.|.|TRBV5-1
TGCGCCAGCAGCCTGGCAGGGAGCACAGATACGCAGTATTTT
CASSLAGSTDTQYF
>TRBJ2-3|.|.|TRBV13
TGTGCCAGCAGCTCTGTCGGGGGAGGCACAGATACGCAGTATTTT
CASSSVGGGTDTQYF
>TRBJ2-7|.|.|TRBV7-9
TGTGCCAGCAGCTTTGGTGGCACCTACGAGCAGTACTTC
CASSFGGTYEQYF
>TRBJ2-5|.|.|TRBV7-6
TGTGCCAGCAGCGCGAACAGCGGGCAGGAGACCCAGTACTTC
CASSANSGQETQYF
>TRBJ2-1|.|.|TRBV3-1/TRBV3-2
TGTGCCAGCAGCCAAGTCGGGAGATCCTACAATGAGCAGTTCTTC
CASSQVGRSYNEQFF
>TRBJ2-1|once|.|TRBV14
TGTGCCAGCAGCCCCCATAGGGGGACCGAGCAGTTCTTC
CASSPHRGTEQFF
>TRBJ1-4|.|.|TRBV7-8
TGTGCCAGCAGCGCCTCCGGGGGAACTAATGAAAAACTGTTTTTT
CASSASGGTNEKLFF
>TRBJ2-2|.|TRBD2|TRBV7-2
TGTGCCAGCAGCTTATGGTCCCCAGCTAGCGGGGGGTACACCGGGGAGCTGTTTTTT
CASSLWSPASGGYTGELFF
>TRBJ2-5|once|TRBD2|TRBV4-3
TGCGCCAGCAGCCTCCGGGGGGGAGAGACCCAGTACTTC
CASSLRGGETQYF
>TRBJ2-1|.|TRBD1|TRBV9
TGTGCCAGCAGCCCCCGGGACAGCTCCTACAATGAGCAGTTCTTC
CASSPRDSSYNEQFF